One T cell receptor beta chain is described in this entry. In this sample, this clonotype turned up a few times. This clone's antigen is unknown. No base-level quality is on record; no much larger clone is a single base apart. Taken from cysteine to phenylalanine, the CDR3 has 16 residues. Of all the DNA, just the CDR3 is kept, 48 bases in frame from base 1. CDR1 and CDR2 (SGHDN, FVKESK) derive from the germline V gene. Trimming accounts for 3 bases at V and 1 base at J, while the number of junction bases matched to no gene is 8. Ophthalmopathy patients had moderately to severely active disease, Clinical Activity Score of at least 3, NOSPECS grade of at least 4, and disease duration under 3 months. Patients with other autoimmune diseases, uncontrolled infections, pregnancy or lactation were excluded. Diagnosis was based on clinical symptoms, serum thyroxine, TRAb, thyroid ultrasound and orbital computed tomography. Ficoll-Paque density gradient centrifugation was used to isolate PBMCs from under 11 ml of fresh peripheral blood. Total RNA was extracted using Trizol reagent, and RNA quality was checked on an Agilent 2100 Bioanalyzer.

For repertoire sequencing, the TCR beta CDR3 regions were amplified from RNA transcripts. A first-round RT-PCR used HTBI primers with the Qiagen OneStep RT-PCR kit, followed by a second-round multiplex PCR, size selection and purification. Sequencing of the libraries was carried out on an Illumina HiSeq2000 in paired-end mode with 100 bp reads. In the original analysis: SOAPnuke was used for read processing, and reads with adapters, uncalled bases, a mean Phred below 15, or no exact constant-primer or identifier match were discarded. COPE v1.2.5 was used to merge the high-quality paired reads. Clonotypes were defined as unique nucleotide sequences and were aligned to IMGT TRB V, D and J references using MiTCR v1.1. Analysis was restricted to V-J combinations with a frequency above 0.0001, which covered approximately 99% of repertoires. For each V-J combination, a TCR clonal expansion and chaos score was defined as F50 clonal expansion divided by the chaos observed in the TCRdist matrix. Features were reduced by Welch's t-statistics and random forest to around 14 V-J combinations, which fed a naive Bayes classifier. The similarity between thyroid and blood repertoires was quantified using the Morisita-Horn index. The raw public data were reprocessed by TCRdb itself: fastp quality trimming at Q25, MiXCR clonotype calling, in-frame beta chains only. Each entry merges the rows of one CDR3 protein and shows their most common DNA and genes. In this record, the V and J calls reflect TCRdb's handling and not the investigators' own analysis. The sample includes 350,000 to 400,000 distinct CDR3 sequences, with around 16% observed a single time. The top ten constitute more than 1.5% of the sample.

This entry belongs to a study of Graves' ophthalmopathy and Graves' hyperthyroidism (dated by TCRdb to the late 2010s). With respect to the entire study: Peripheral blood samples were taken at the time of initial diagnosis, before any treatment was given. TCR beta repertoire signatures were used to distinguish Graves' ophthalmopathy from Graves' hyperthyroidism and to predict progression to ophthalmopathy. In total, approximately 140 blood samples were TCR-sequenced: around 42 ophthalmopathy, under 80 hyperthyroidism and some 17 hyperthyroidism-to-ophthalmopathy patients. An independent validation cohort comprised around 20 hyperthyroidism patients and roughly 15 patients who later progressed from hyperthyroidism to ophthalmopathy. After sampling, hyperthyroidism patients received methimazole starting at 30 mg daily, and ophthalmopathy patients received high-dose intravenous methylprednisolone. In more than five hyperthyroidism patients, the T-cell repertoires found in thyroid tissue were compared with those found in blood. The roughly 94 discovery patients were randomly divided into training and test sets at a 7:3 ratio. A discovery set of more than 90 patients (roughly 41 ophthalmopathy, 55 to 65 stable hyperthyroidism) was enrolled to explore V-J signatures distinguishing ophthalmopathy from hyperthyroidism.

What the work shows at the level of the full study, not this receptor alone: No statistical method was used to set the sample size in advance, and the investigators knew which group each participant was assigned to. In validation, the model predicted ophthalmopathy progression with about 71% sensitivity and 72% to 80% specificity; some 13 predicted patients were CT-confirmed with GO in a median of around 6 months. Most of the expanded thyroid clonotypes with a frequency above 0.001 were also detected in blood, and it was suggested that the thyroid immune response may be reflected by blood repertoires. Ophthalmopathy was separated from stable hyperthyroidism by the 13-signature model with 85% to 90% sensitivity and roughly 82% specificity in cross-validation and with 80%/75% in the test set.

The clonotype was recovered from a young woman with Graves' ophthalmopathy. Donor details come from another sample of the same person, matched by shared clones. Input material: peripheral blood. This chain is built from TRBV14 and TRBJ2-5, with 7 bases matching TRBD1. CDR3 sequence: CASSHPAGGPQETQYF. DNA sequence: TGTGCCAGCAGCCATCCTGCAGGGGGACCCCAAGAGACCCAGTACTTC. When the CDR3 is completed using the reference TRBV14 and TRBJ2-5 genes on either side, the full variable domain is EAGVTQFPSHSVIEKGQTVTLRCDPISGHDNLYWYRRVMGKEIKFLLHFVKESKQDESGMPNNRFLAERTGGTYSTLKVQPAELEDSGVYFCASSHPAGGPQETQYFGPGTRLLVL.